The sequence of this T cell receptor beta chain was determined in a study of CD8 T cells in Susac syndrome. Reverse transcription of 0.5 to 1 ug RNA was performed with random hexamers. Across 54 Vbeta and 13 Jbeta, TCR beta CDR3 was amplified with immunoSEQ multiplex PCR. TCRdb fed the immunoSEQ multiplex PCR reads into MiXCR, producing one record per CDR3 protein. This sample has some 170,000 distinct CDR3 sequences, with around 93% found just once. Sequencing of TCR beta was undertaken in CD8+ and CD4+ T cells derived from blood. Trimming shortened V by 4 bases and J by 5 bases, and 11 bases separated the two germline ends. From germline, CDR1 is MNHEY and CDR2 SVGAGI. The CDR3 is 13 residues long.

The sequence came from a human donor in good health. Material: CD4+ T cells from PBMCs. The chain carries TRBV6-5 and TRBJ1-1; no definite D call. Here the CDR3 reads CASSLWEWTEAFF. The CDR3 region has the DNA TGTGCCAGCAGTTTGTGGGAGTGGACTGAAGCTTTCTTT.